Listed below are T cell receptor beta chains from one sample, sequenced in a study of T cell repertoires in cytomegalovirus infection. TCRdb recomputed calls from the reads with MiXCR, one row per CDR3 protein. The sample has hundreds of thousands of distinct CDR3 sequences; about 30% are singletons. For these TCRs, the target antigens are not known. Sequenced material: cultured CD8+ T cells from PBMCs, taken from culture after CMV antigen stimulation. The receptors come from a human donor in good health (CMV status not recorded). Some clones in this sample may be carry-over from other donors' samples. CDR3s include the opening cysteine and the closing phenylalanine or tryptophan. A D gene is named only where the DNA matches it firmly. Size values are once, few and many counts, or a class for expanded clones, and some rows have none.

TRBV7-3	TRBJ1-4	-	-	TGTACCAGCAGCGCCGGGATAGGTGGTGAAAAACTGTTTTTT	CTSSAGIGGEKLFF
TRBV5-4	TRBJ1-6	-	-	TGTGCCAGCAGCTTTCTGGGGGCTTTTTCACCCCTCCACTTT	CASSFLGAFSPLHF
TRBV10-3	TRBJ1-2	-	-	TGTGCCATCGATAGTGGTCCCTATGGCTACACCTTC	CAIDSGPYGYTF
TRBV4-1	TRBJ2-3	few	TRBD2	TGCGCCAGCAGCCAAGATTCCCTAGCGGGGGGGCCGACAGATACGCAGTATTTT	CASSQDSLAGGPTDTQYF
TRBV6-5	TRBJ1-1	-	-	TGTGCCAGCAGTTACTCACGGTACAGGTACCCCGAGGCGAACACTGAAGCTTTCTTT	CASSYSRYRYPEANTEAFF
TRBV12-3/TRBV12-4	TRBJ2-1	-	-	TGTGCCAGCAGTTCCAGCCGGGAATTGGATGAGCAGTTCTTC	CASSSSRELDEQFF
TRBV5-5	TRBJ2-4	-	-	TGTGCCAGCAGTAAATCCTCCCTCGGGTTAGCCAAAAACATTCAGTACTTC	CASSKSSLGLAKNIQYF
TRBV4-1	TRBJ2-1	-	-	TGCGCCAGCAGCCAAGAGGAAGCTCCTTCCTACAATGAGCAGTTCTTC	CASSQEEAPSYNEQFF
TRBV7-9	TRBJ2-5	-	TRBD2	TGTGCCAGCAGCTTAGGCCCCAGCGGGGGGATGGAGACCCAGTACTTC	CASSLGPSGGMETQYF
TRBV2	TRBJ2-2	-	-	TGTGCCAGCAGTGGTTTTACCCCACCCGGGAGTGGGGAGCTGTTTTTT	CASSGFTPPGSGELFF
TRBV10-3	TRBJ1-2	many	-	TGTGCCATCAGTGAGTCGTTGGACATCACATCGACTTATGGCTACACCTTC	CAISESLDITSTYGYTF
TRBV12-5	TRBJ1-1	-	-	TGTGCTAGTGGCCCCCCTCACACTGAAGCTTTCTTT	CASGPPHTEAFF
TRBV29-1	TRBJ2-1	-	-	TGCAGCGTAACACAGGTTTACAATGAGCAGTTCTTC	CSVTQVYNEQFF
TRBV10-2	TRBJ1-1	few	TRBD1	TGCGCCAGCAGTGAGACAGGGGGGCACACTGAAGCTTTCTTT	CASSETGGHTEAFF
TRBV5-4	TRBJ1-1	few	-	TGTGCCAGCAGCTCGGGGGTAGTTACTGAAGCTTTCTTT	CASSSGVVTEAFF
TRBV5-1	TRBJ2-5	-	-	TGCGCCAGCAGCGTGGAGGACTACGACAAAGAGACCCAGTACTTC	CASSVEDYDKETQYF
TRBV6-1	TRBJ1-5	-	TRBD1	TGTGCCAGCAGCCTGCGACAGGGCAATCTGCCCCAGCATTTT	CASSLRQGNLPQHF
TRBV7-8	TRBJ1-5	-	-	TGTGCCAGCAGCCAGGACAGCTTCTTGGGGCCCCAGCATTTT	CASSQDSFLGPQHF
TRBV6-2/TRBV6-3	TRBJ1-2	few	-	TGTGCCAGCAGTCGTAACCCAGCGGACTATGGCTACACCTTC	CASSRNPADYGYTF
TRBV4-1	TRBJ1-2	-	-	TGCACCAGCAGCCAAGTGGCCAGTGGGATCTATGGCTACACCTTC	CTSSQVASGIYGYTF
TRBV7-8	TRBJ1-5	many	-	TGTGCCAGCAGCTTAGAGATGGGGGCGAATCAGCCCCAGCATTTT	CASSLEMGANQPQHF
TRBV6-1	TRBJ1-2	many	-	TGTGCCAGCAAAATCACGGGGACAAAGGGCGGCTACACCTTC	CASKITGTKGGYTF
TRBV2	TRBJ2-1	-	-	TGTGCCAGCAGTGCAACAAGGGTCAATGAGCAGTTCTTC	CASSATRVNEQFF
TRBV19	TRBJ1-2	few	-	TGTGCCAGTAGCCCGGGACGGAGCTATGGCTACACCTTC	CASSPGRSYGYTF
TRBV10-2	TRBJ2-4	few	-	TGCGCCAGCAGTGAGTCGGCTTGGGTAGCCAAAAACATTCAGTACTTC	CASSESAWVAKNIQYF
TRBV28	TRBJ1-5	many	-	TGTGCCAGCAGCCCCATCACAGGGAGCAGCAATCAGCCCCAGCATTTT	CASSPITGSSNQPQHF
TRBV4-2	TRBJ2-1	-	-	TGTGCCAGCAGCCAAGGTCTCCAGGACGAGCAGTTCTTC	CASSQGLQDEQFF
TRBV6-2/TRBV6-3	TRBJ1-5	-	-	TGTGCCAGCAGTTATCTTCAGGGTCGCAATCAGCCCCAGCATTTT	CASSYLQGRNQPQHF
TRBV12-3/TRBV12-4	TRBJ1-5	-	-	TGTGCCAGCAGTTTCGACATACGAGGGGCCAATCACCCCCAGCATTTT	CASSFDIRGANHPQHF
TRBV28	TRBJ2-5	many	TRBD1	TGTGCCAGCAGTGCTCGGGACAGGGGCCGGGAGACCCAGTACTTC	CASSARDRGRETQYF
TRBV19	TRBJ1-1	-	TRBD1	TGTGCCAGTAGCCTACAGGGGGGCTCTGAAGCTTTCTTT	CASSLQGGSEAFF
TRBV6-6	TRBJ1-6	few	TRBD1	TGTGCCAGCAGTTCGGGGGACAGGGTAAAGTCACCCCTCCACTTT	CASSSGDRVKSPLHF
TRBV4-1	TRBJ2-1	-	-	TGCGCCAGCAGCCAGGTAGGGACAAACTCCTACAATGAGCAGTTCTTC	CASSQVGTNSYNEQFF
TRBV6-6	TRBJ2-5	-	TRBD2	TGTGCCAGCAGTTACGGGAGCGGGGGGGCCGGTGTACAAGAGACCCAGTACTTC	CASSYGSGGAGVQETQYF
TRBV25-1	TRBJ1-4	-	TRBD1	TGTGCCAGCAGTGAATTCGACAGGGGCGATGAAAAACTGTTTTTT	CASSEFDRGDEKLFF
TRBV5-8	TRBJ2-7	few	-	TGTGCCAGCACCTTAGGGGTCACATACGAGCAGTACTTC	CASTLGVTYEQYF
TRBV7-6	TRBJ1-2	-	-	TGTGCCAGCAGCTCCGGACAGTTTAACTATGGCTACACCTTC	CASSSGQFNYGYTF
TRBV11-2	TRBJ2-1	many	TRBD2	TGTGCCAGCAGCTTTAAGCGGGGGTTATCCTACAATGAGCAGTTCTTC	CASSFKRGLSYNEQFF
TRBV7-6	TRBJ2-2	-	-	TGTGCCTCCCGAGGGCTGGGCGGCACCGGGGAGCTGTTTTTT	CASRGLGGTGELFF
TRBV7-2	TRBJ2-3	many	TRBD2	TGTGCCAGCACCCCCACGGGGGGGCATGGAGATACGCAGTATTTT	CASTPTGGHGDTQYF
TRBV7-2	TRBJ2-3	many	-	TGTGCCAGCAGCTTTAAGATGGCCGGAGATACGCAGTATTTT	CASSFKMAGDTQYF
TRBV7-9	TRBJ2-2	few	-	TGTGCCAGCAGCGACCCGGGACAGAACACCGGGGAGCTGTTTTTT	CASSDPGQNTGELFF